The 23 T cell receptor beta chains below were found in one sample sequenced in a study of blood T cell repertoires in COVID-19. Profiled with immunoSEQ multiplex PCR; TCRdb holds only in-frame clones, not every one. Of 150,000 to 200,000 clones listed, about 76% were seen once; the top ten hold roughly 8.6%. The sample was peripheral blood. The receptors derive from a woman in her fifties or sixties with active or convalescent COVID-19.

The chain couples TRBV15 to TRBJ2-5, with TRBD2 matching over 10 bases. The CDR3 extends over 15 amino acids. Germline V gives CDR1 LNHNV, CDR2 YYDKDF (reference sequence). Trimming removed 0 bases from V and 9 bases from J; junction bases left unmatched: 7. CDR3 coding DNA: TGTGCCACCAGCAGAGATCTAGCGGGAGTGGGGGCCCAGTACTTC. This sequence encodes CATSRDLAGVGAQYF.

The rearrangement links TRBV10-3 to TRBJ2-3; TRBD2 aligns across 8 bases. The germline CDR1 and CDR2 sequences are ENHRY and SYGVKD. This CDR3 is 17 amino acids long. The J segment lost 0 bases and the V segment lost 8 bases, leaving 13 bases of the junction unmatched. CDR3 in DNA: TGTGCCATCTCGACTAGCGCGAGAGGAACTAGCACAGATACGCAGTATTTT. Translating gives CAISTSARGTSTDTQYF.

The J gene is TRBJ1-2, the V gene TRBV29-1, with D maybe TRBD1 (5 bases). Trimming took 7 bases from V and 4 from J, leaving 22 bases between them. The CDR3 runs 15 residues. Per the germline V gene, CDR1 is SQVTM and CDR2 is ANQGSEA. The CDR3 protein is CSAIAGTGLPYGYTF. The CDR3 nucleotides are TGCAGCGCAATCGCGGGAACAGGCCTCCCCTATGGCTACACCTTC.

In nucleotides, the CDR3 is TGCAGCGTTGAAATATCCCAGAACACAGATACGCAGTATTTT. Translating it yields CSVEISQNTDTQYF. The chain carries TRBV29-1 and TRBJ2-3, with D hard to call. The CDR3 is 14 amino acids. The V end lost 2 bases, the J end lost 2 bases, and 11 bases lay between the germline ends. The germline CDR1 and CDR2 sequences are SQVTM and ANQGSEA.

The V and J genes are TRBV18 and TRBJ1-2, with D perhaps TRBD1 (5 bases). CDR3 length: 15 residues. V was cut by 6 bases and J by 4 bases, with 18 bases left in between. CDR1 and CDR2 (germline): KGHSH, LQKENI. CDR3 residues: CASSLQPTGGYGYTF. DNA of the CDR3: TGTGCCAGCTCCCTCCAACCCACAGGCGGCTATGGCTACACCTTC. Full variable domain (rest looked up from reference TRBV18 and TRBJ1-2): NAGVMQNPRHLVRRRGQEARLRCSPMKGHSHVYWYRQLPEEGLKFMVYLQKENIIDESGMPKERFSAEFPKEGPSILRIQQVVRGDSAAYFCASSLQPTGGYGYTFGSGTRLTVV.

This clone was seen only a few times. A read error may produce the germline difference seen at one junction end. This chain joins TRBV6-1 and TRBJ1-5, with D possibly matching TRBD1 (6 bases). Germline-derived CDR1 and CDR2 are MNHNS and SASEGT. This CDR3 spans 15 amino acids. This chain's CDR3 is CASREGQSNNQPQHF. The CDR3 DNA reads TGTGCCAGCAGGGAAGGACAGTCTAACAATCAGCCCCAGCATTTT.

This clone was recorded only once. In DNA, the CDR3 is TGCGCCAGCAGAAGAGGGTCTAGCGGCCCGTACCAAGAGACCCAGTACTTC. Protein sequence: CASRRGSSGPYQETQYF. The rearrangement joins TRBV5-1 to TRBJ2-5; TRBD2 aligns across 7 bases. Germline trimming cut 5 bases from V and 0 bases from J; bases unmatched to any gene: 13. CDR1 and CDR2 from the germline V gene are SGHRS and YFSETQ. The CDR3 totals 17 residues.

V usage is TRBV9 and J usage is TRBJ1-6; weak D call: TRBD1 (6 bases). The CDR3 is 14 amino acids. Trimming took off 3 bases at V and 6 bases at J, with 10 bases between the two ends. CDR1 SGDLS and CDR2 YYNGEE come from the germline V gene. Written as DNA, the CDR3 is TGTGCCAGCAGCGAGGACAGCCCTAATTCACCCCTCCACTTT. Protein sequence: CASSEDSPNSPLHF.

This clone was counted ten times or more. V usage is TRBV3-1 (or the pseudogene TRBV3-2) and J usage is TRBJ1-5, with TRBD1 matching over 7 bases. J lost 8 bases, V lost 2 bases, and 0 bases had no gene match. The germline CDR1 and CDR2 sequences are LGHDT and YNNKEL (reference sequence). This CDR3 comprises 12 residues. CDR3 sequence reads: CASSQTGEPQHF. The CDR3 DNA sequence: TGTGCCAGCAGCCAAACAGGGGAGCCCCAGCATTTT.

The CDR3 here is CSVVKQGAQGYTF. The CDR3 DNA is TGCAGCGTCGTTAAACAGGGGGCGCAGGGCTACACCTTC. V and J are TRBV29-1 and TRBJ1-2; 9 nucleotides line up with TRBD1. J was trimmed by 8 bases and V by 6 bases; bases with no gene match: 10. Germline CDR1 SQVTM, CDR2 ANQGSEA. The CDR3 consists of 13 residues.

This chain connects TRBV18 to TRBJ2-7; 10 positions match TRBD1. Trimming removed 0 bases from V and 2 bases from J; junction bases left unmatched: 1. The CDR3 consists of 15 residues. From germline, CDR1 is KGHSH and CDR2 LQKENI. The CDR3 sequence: CASSPPGTGAYEQYF. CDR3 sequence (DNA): TGTGCCAGCTCACCACCTGGGACAGGGGCCTACGAGCAGTACTTC. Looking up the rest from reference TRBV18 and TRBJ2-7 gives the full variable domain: NAGVMQNPRHLVRRRGQEARLRCSPMKGHSHVYWYRQLPEEGLKFMVYLQKENIIDESGMPKERFSAEFPKEGPSILRIQQVVRGDSAAYFCASSPPGTGAYEQYFGPGTRLTVT.

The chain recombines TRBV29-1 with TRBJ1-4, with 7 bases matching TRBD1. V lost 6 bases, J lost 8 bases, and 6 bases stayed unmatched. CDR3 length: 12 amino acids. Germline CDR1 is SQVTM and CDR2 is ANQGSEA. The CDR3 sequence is CSVRGPDEKLFF. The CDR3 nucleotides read TGCAGCGTAAGGGGGCCGGACGAAAAACTGTTTTTT.

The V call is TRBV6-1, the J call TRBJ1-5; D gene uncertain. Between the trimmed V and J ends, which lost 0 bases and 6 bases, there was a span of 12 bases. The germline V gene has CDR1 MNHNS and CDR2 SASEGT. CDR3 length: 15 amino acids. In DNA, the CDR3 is TGTGCCAGCAGTGAAGCGTGGCCAGGCACTCAGCCCCAGCATTTT. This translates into CASSEAWPGTQPQHF.

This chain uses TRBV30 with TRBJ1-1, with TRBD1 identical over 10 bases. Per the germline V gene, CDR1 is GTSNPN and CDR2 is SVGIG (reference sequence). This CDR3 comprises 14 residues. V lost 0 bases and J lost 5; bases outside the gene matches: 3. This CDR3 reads CAWSVGTGATEAFF. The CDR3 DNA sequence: TGTGCCTGGAGTGTAGGGACAGGGGCAACTGAAGCTTTCTTT.

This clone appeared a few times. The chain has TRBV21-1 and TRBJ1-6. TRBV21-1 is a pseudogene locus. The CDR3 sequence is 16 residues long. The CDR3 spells CASSKGPRTGDTPLHF. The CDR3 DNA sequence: TGTGCCAGCAGCAAAGGGCCCCGGACGGGAGATACACCCCTCCACTTT.

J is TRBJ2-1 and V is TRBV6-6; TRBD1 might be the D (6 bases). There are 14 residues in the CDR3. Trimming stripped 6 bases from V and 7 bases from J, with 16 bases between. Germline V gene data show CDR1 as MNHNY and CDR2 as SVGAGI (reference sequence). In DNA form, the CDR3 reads TGTGCCAGCAGGCAAACAGGGTCGAGAAATGAGCAGTTCTTC. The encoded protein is CASRQTGSRNEQFF.

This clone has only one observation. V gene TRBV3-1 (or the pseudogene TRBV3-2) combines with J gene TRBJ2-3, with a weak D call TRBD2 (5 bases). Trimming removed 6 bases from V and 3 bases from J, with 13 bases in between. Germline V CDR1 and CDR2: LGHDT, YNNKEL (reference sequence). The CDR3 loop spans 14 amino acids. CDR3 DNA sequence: TGTGCCAGCAGTCCCCCGGGGAGTACAGATACGCAGTATTTT. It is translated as CASSPPGSTDTQYF.

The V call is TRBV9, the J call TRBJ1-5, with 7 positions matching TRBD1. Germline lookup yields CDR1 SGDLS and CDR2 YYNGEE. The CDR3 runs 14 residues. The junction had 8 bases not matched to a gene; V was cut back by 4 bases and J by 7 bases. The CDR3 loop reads CASSPTGVRQPQHF. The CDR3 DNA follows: TGTGCCAGCAGCCCCACAGGGGTAAGGCAGCCCCAGCATTTT.

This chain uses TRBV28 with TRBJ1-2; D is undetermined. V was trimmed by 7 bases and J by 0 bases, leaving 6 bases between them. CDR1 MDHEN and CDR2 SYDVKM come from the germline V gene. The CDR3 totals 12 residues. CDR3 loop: CASMGPNYGYTF. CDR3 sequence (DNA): TGTGCCAGCATGGGCCCTAACTATGGCTACACCTTC.

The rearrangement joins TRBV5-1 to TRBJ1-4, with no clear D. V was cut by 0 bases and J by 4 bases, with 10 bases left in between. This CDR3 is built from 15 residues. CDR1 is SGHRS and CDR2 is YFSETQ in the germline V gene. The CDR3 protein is CASSLAGEINEKLFF. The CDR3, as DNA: TGCGCCAGCAGCTTGGCCGGGGAGATTAATGAAAAACTGTTTTTT.

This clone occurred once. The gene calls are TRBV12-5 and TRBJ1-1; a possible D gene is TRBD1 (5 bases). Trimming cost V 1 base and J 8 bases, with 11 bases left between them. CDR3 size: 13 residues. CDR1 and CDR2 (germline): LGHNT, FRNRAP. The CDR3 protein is CASGLGGVEEAFF. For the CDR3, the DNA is TGTGCTAGTGGTTTGGGGGGGGTGGAGGAAGCTTTCTTT.

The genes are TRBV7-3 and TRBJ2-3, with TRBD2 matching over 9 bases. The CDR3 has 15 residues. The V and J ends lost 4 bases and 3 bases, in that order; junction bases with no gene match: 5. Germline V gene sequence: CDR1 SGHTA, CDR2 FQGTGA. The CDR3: CASSSQTSGTDTQYF. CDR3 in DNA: TGTGCCAGCAGCTCCCAGACTAGCGGAACAGATACGCAGTATTTT.

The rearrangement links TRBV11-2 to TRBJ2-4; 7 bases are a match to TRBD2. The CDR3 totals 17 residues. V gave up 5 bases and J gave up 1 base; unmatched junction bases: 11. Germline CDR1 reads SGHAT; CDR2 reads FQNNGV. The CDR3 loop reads CASSPGVAGRAKNIQYF. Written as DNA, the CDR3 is TGTGCCAGCAGCCCCGGGGTAGCGGGCCGGGCCAAAAACATTCAGTACTTC.